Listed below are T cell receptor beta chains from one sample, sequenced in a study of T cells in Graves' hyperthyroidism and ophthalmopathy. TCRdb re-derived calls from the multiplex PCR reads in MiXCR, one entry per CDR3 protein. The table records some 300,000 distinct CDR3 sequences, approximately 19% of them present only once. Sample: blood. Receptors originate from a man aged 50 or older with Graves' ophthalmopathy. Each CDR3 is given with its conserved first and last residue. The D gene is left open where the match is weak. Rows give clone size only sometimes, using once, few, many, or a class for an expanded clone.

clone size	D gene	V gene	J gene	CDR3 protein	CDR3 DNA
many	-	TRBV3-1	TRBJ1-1	CASSPKIGGLNTEAFF	TGTGCCAGCAGCCCAAAGATAGGGGGGTTGAACACTGAAGCTTTCTTT
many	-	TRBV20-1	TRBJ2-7	CSAILTEQYF	TGCAGTGCTATTCTAACCGAGCAGTACTTC
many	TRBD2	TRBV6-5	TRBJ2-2	CASSSLGAGGPNTGELFF	TGTGCCAGCAGTTCCCTGGGAGCGGGAGGTCCGAACACCGGGGAGCTGTTTTTT
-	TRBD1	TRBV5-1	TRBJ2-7	CASSPGTVKTYEQYF	TGCGCCAGCAGCCCTGGGACAGTTAAAACCTACGAGCAGTACTTC
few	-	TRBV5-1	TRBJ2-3	CASSLDGTISTDTQYF	TGCGCCAGCAGCTTGGATGGTACGATTAGCACAGATACGCAGTATTTT
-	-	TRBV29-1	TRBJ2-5	CSRSRAPETQYF	TGCAGCAGAAGCCGGGCCCCGGAGACCCAGTACTTC
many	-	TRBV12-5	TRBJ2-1	CASAPGTGDLEQFF	TGTGCTAGTGCCCCCGGGACGGGAGACCTTGAGCAGTTCTTC
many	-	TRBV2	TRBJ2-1	CASNLARNEQFF	TGTGCCAGCAATCTAGCACGCAATGAGCAGTTCTTC
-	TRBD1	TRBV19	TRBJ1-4	CASSDGTGGEKLFF	TGTGCCAGTAGCGACGGGACAGGGGGTGAAAAACTGTTTTTT
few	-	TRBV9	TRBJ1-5	CASSGLAGNQPQHF	TGTGCCAGCAGCGGATTAGCAGGGAATCAGCCCCAGCATTTT
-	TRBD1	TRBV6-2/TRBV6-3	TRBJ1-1	CASSYSPDRVNTEAFF	TGTGCCAGCAGTTACTCGCCGGACAGGGTAAACACTGAAGCTTTCTTT
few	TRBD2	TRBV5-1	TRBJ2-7	CASRGVRPYEQYF	TGCGCCAGCCGGGGGGTGAGACCCTACGAGCAGTACTTC
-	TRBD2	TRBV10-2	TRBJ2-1	CASSVSGGLYNEQFF	TGCGCCAGCAGTGTATCGGGAGGACTCTACAATGAGCAGTTCTTC
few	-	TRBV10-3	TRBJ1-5	CAISDGGGNQPQHF	TGTGCCATCAGTGACGGAGGGGGTAATCAGCCCCAGCATTTT
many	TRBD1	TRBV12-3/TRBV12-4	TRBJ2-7	CASTRDSRSYEQYF	TGTGCCAGCACCCGGGACAGTCGCTCCTACGAGCAGTACTTC
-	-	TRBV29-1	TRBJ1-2	CSVEWTFWEYGYTF	TGCAGCGTTGAATGGACCTTTTGGGAGTATGGCTACACCTTC
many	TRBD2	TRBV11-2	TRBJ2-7	CASSLDRHSGSYEQYF	TGTGCCAGCAGCTTAGATCGGCATAGCGGGAGCTACGAGCAGTACTTC
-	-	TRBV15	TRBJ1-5	CATSRDAGTGNQPQHF	TGTGCCACCAGCAGAGATGCAGGGACGGGCAATCAGCCCCAGCATTTT
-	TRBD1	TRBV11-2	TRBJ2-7	CASSRDRGVAFYEQYF	TGTGCCAGCAGCCGGGACAGGGGGGTGGCCTTCTACGAGCAGTACTTC
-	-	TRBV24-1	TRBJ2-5	CATSRLGETQYF	TGTGCCACCTCTAGACTTGGAGAGACCCAGTACTTC
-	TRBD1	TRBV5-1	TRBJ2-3	CASSQSSQGARTDTQYF	TGCGCCAGCAGCCAGTCGAGCCAGGGGGCCCGCACAGATACGCAGTATTTT
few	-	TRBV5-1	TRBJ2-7	CASTPRPGDSSYEQYF	TGCGCCAGCACCCCTCGCCCAGGGGATAGCTCCTACGAGCAGTACTTC
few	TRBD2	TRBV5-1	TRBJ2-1	CASSSFTSGASWVEQFF	TGCGCCAGCAGCTCCTTCACGAGCGGGGCGTCGTGGGTTGAGCAGTTCTTC
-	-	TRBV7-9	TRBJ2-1	CASSLESLASSSYNEQFF	TGTGCCAGCAGCTTAGAGTCCCTTGCGTCAAGCTCCTACAATGAGCAGTTCTTC
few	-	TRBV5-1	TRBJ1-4	CASRLTPATNEKLFF	TGCGCCAGCAGGCTAACACCTGCAACTAATGAAAAACTGTTTTTT
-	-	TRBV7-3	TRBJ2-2	CASNLRGPNTGELFF	TGTGCCAGCAACTTACGGGGCCCGAACACCGGGGAGCTGTTTTTT
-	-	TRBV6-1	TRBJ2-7	CTSSHGRSSYNEQYF	TGTACCAGCAGTCATGGACGGAGCTCCTACAATGAGCAGTACTTC
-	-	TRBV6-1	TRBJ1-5	CASQPGANQPQHF	TGTGCCAGCCAACCGGGGGCCAATCAGCCCCAGCATTTT
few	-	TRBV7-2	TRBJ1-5	CASTLGGNMGQPQHF	TGTGCCAGCACCCTCGGGGGAAACATGGGACAGCCCCAGCATTTT
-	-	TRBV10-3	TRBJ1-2	CAIGNVTNYGYTF	TGTGCCATCGGGAACGTGACTAACTATGGCTACACCTTC
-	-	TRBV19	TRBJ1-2	CASTPPGGGYYGYTF	TGTGCCAGTACCCCGCCGGGGGGGGGTTACTATGGCTACACCTTC
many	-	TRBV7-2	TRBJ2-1	CASSSAANFFEQFF	TGTGCCAGCAGCTCTGCGGCCAACTTTTTTGAGCAGTTCTTC
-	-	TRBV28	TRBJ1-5	CATPRGSNQPQHF	TGTGCCACCCCAAGGGGGTCCAATCAGCCCCAGCATTTT
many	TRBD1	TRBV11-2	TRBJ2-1	CASSSFRDRTNEQFF	TGTGCCAGCAGCTCGTTCCGGGACAGGACCAATGAGCAGTTCTTC
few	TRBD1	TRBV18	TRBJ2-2	CASSPRDRLTGELFF	TGTGCCAGCTCACCCCGGGACAGACTGACCGGGGAGCTGTTTTTT
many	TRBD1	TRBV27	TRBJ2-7	CASSLRDRGSYEQYF	TGTGCCAGCAGTTTACGGGACAGAGGGTCCTACGAGCAGTACTTC
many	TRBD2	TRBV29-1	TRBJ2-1	CSVQIAGFGSDEQFF	TGCAGCGTTCAGATAGCGGGATTCGGTTCGGATGAGCAGTTCTTC
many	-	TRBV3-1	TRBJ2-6	CASSQDVAGANVLTF	TGTGCCAGCAGCCAAGATGTAGCTGGGGCCAACGTCCTGACTTTC
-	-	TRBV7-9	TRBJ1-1	CASSSSNPEAFF	TGTGCCAGCAGCTCTTCGAACCCTGAAGCTTTCTTT
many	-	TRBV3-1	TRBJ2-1	CASSQGVSLSSYNEQFF	TGTGCCAGCAGCCAAGGAGTCTCCCTGAGCTCCTACAATGAGCAGTTCTTC